A single sample is the source of the 27 T cell receptor beta chains below, sequenced in a study of T-cell reconstitution after alpha-beta-depleted transplantation in children. Unique molecular identifiers were incorporated into the prepared TCRbeta library. TCRdb used MiXCR to reprocess the PCR reads, holding one entry per CDR3 protein. The table lists about 580,000 distinct CDR3 sequences, roughly a quarter of them singletons. Source: PBMCs, taken before TCRalphabeta/CD19-depleted stem cell transplant. The receptors stem from a boy younger than two with Wiskott-Aldrich syndrome, due to receive a stem cell transplant.

The genes are TRBV5-1 and TRBJ2-7; possibly TRBD1 for D (6 bases). The germline V gene has CDR1 SGHRS and CDR2 YFSETQ. This CDR3 comprises 16 residues. With 3 bases removed from V and 5 bases from J, the gap between germline ends came to 21 bases. As DNA, the CDR3 is TGCGCCAGCAGCTCGCAATACAGGGACCTCTTGGACGAGCAGTACTTC. Amino acids: CASSSQYRDLLDEQYF. Filled out from reference TRBV5-1 and TRBJ2-7, the complete variable domain reads KAGVTQTPRYLIKTRGQQVTLSCSPISGHRSVSWYQQTPGQGLQFLFEYFSETQRNKGNFPGRFSGRQFSNSRSEMNVSTLELGDSALYLCASSSQYRDLLDEQYFGPGTRLTVT.

This clonotype occurred a few times. This chain links TRBV5-4 with TRBJ2-2, with 8 bases fitting TRBD2. V was pared by 3 bases and J by 4 bases, with 5 bases of the junction left unmatched. CDR3 length: 15 residues. The germline V gene has CDR1 SGHNT and CDR2 YYREEE (reference sequence). The CDR3 region has the DNA TGTGCCAGCAGCTCTGGACTAGCAACCACCGGGGAGCTGTTTTTT. Translation: CASSSGLATTGELFF.

This sequence joins TRBV21-1 and TRBJ2-7; the D call in the table, TRBD1, was not verified against the DNA. TRBV21-1 is reported as a pseudogene. The CDR3 sequence is 15 residues long. The CDR3 loop is CASSVRDRVYYEQYF. The CDR3, as DNA: TGTGCCAGCAGCGTAAGGGACAGGGTATACTACGAGCAGTACTTC.

This clonotype has just a few counts. The chain carries TRBV7-2 and TRBJ1-5; TRBD1 is a possible D gene (6 bases). Deletions cut 1 base from V and 5 bases from J, with 12 bases between. Germline V gene lookup returns CDR1 SGHTA and CDR2 FQGNSA. The CDR3 is 15 amino acids. This CDR3 is CASSLEWGRHQPQHF. DNA of the CDR3: TGTGCCAGCAGCTTAGAATGGGGGCGCCATCAGCCCCAGCATTTT. Full variable domain (remainder filled in from reference TRBV7-2 and TRBJ1-5): GAGVSQSPSNKVTEKGKDVELRCDPISGHTALYWYRQSLGQGLEFLIYFQGNSAPDKSGLPSDRFSAERTGGSVSTLTIQRTQQEDSAVYLCASSLEWGRHQPQHFGDGTRLSIL.

The chain employs TRBV4-1 and TRBJ2-1; D call uncertain. V was pared by 2 bases and J by 4 bases, with 9 bases between. The germline V gene has CDR1 MGHRA and CDR2 YSYEKL. The CDR3 covers 14 residues. The CDR3 is CASSQLEGYNEQFF. The CDR3 nucleotides read TGCGCCAGCAGCCAATTGGAAGGGTACAATGAGCAGTTCTTC.

The rearrangement joins TRBV29-1 to TRBJ2-1, with D hard to call. The CDR3 sequence is 12 residues long. Trimming shortened V by 4 bases and J by 1 base, and 5 bases separated the two germline ends. The germline gives CDR1 SQVTM, CDR2 ANQGSEA. The CDR3 here is CSVGSSYNEQFF. The CDR3 DNA is TGCAGCGTTGGGAGTTCCTACAATGAGCAGTTCTTC.

The chain is built from TRBV11-2 and TRBJ2-3; the match to TRBD2 covers 9 bases. This CDR3 comprises 18 residues. With V trimmed by 4 bases and J by 2 bases, 13 bases remained unmatched. CDR1 is SGHAT, CDR2 FQNNGV, per germline. CDR3 protein: CASSSPWGSGRPTDTQYF. The DNA for the CDR3 is TGTGCCAGCAGCTCCCCGTGGGGTAGCGGGAGACCCACAGATACGCAGTATTTT.

The chain joins TRBV20-1 to TRBJ2-2; TRBD1 might be the D (5 bases). This CDR3 has 14 residues. Trimming stripped 6 bases from V and 1 base from J, with 12 bases between. The germline V gene encodes CDR1 DFQATT and CDR2 SNEGSKA (reference sequence). The CDR3 spells CSAVRQGNTGELFF. The DNA of the CDR3 is TGCAGTGCAGTTCGGCAGGGGAACACCGGGGAGCTGTTTTTT.

V gene TRBV5-1 combines with J gene TRBJ2-7, with D possibly matching TRBD1 (6 bases). Germline CDR1 and CDR2: SGHRS and YFSETQ. The CDR3 covers 19 residues. V shed 4 bases and J shed 2 bases, with 28 bases lying between them. CDR3 protein: CASSKRSPGETGQTYEQYF. CDR3 DNA: TGCGCCAGCAGCAAAAGATCTCCCGGTGAAACAGGGCAAACCTACGAGCAGTACTTC.

The chain links TRBV29-1 to TRBJ2-5; TRBD1 agrees at 8 bases. V dropped 7 bases and J dropped 5; count of bases not matched to a gene: 6. From germline, CDR1 is SQVTM and CDR2 ANQGSEA. The CDR3 sequence is 12 residues long. CDR3 residues: CSANRDRETQYF. In nucleotides, the CDR3 is TGCAGCGCGAACCGGGACAGGGAGACCCAGTACTTC.

The gene calls are TRBV11-2 and TRBJ2-3, with 11 bases identical to TRBD2. Germline V gene data show CDR1 as SGHAT and CDR2 as FQNNGV. With V trimmed by 3 bases and J by 4 bases, 21 bases remained unmatched. CDR3 length: 21 amino acids. CDR3 sequence: CASSFQSSVAGGVRGADTQYF. CDR3 sequence (DNA): TGTGCCAGCAGCTTCCAATCATCGGTAGCGGGAGGGGTACGGGGCGCAGATACGCAGTATTTT.

The genes are TRBV10-3 and TRBJ2-5; D remains unclear. Trimming shortened V by 1 base and J by 7 bases, and 4 bases separated the two germline ends. Germline lookup yields CDR1 ENHRY and CDR2 SYGVKD. The CDR3 is made up of 11 amino acids. CDR3 bases: TGTGCCATCAGTGAGTTAGGGACCCAGTACTTC. Its protein is CAISELGTQYF.

The V gene is TRBV9, the J gene TRBJ2-7; no reliable D call. The CDR3 totals 16 residues. V dropped 0 bases and J dropped 3 bases, with 16 bases sitting between them. CDR1 SGDLS and CDR2 YYNGEE come from the germline V gene. This CDR3 reads CASSVAPSPRDYEQYF. In DNA form, the CDR3 reads TGTGCCAGCAGCGTAGCACCGTCGCCCAGAGACTACGAGCAGTACTTC. Supplemented by reference TRBV9 and TRBJ2-7, the full variable domain reads DSGVTQTPKHLITATGQRVTLRCSPRSGDLSVYWYQQSLDQGLQFLIQYYNGEERAKGNILERFSAQQFPDLHSELNLSSLELGDSALYFCASSVAPSPRDYEQYFGPGTRLTVT.

The table lists this clonotype with a few counts. V and J are TRBV4-2 and TRBJ2-1, with 8 bases matching TRBD2. The CDR3 length is 15 residues. Trimming removed 0 bases from V and 9 bases from J; junction bases left unmatched: 7. Germline CDR1 reads LGHNA; CDR2 reads YNFKEQ. In DNA, the CDR3 is TGTGCCAGCAGCCAAGATTTCGGGCTAGCGGGTGAGCAGTTCTTC. This sequence encodes CASSQDFGLAGEQFF.

This sequence joins TRBV20-1 and TRBJ2-3; D is possibly TRBD1 or TRBD2 (5 bases each). Germline-derived CDR1 and CDR2 are DFQATT and SNEGSKA (reference sequence). The CDR3 loop spans 13 amino acids. Trimming left V 3 bases short and J 4 bases short, with 11 bases between. The CDR3 loop is CSASLSGPDTQYF. In nucleotides, the CDR3 is TGCAGTGCTAGTTTGTCGGGACCAGATACGCAGTATTTT.

This clonotype has more than one count but fewer than ten. The chain joins TRBV29-1 to TRBJ2-5; no definite D call. The V gene lost 4 bases and the J gene lost 0 bases, with 6 bases spanning the gap. This CDR3 comprises 12 residues. Germline V gene data show CDR1 as SQVTM and CDR2 as ANQGSEA. The CDR3 nucleotides read TGCAGCGTTGTGACGGACCAAGAGACCCAGTACTTC. Amino acids: CSVVTDQETQYF.

This clonotype showed up just once. V is TRBV14 and J is TRBJ1-5; D is undetermined. Per the germline V gene, CDR1 is SGHDN and CDR2 is FVKESK. This CDR3 is 15 amino acids long. Trimming stripped 1 base from V and 7 bases from J, with 14 bases between. DNA for the CDR3: TGTGCCAGCAGCCAAGGACAAGGCCATGGACAGCCCCAGCATTTT. Protein product: CASSQGQGHGQPQHF. The whole variable domain, remainder taken from reference TRBV14 and TRBJ1-5, is EAGVTQFPSHSVIEKGQTVTLRCDPISGHDNLYWYRRVMGKEIKFLLHFVKESKQDESGMPNNRFLAERTGGTYSTLKVQPAELEDSGVYFCASSQGQGHGQPQHFGDGTRLSIL.

This clonotype turned up a few times. V and J are TRBV5-1 and TRBJ1-1; TRBD1 matches 10 bases. V lost 0 bases to trimming and J lost 10 bases; unmatched junction nucleotides: 6. Per the germline V gene, CDR1 is SGHRS and CDR2 is YFSETQ. The CDR3 is 14 residues long. The CDR3 here is CASSLADRGSGAFF. CDR3 nucleotides: TGCGCCAGCAGCTTGGCGGACAGGGGGAGTGGAGCTTTCTTT.

This clonotype was seen only a few times. V and J are TRBV7-2 and TRBJ2-5; 10 bases fit TRBD2. The CDR3 runs 17 residues. The J segment lost 5 bases and the V segment lost 6 bases, leaving 15 bases of the junction unmatched. Germline V gene data show CDR1 as SGHTA and CDR2 as FQGNSA. The CDR3 loop is CASSVLVLAGHWETQYF. The CDR3 region has the DNA TGTGCCAGCAGTGTTTTGGTACTAGCGGGACATTGGGAGACCCAGTACTTC.

The chain carries TRBV5-6 and TRBJ2-7; D gene uncertain. The V end lost 5 bases, the J end lost 3 bases, and 12 bases lay between the germline ends. The CDR3 consists of 13 residues. Germline lookup yields CDR1 SGHDT and CDR2 YYEEEE. CDR3 in DNA: TGTGCCAGCAGTTCCGACTCAGACTACGAGCAGTACTTC. Translation gives CASSSDSDYEQYF.

The chain joins TRBV27 to TRBJ2-7; D may be TRBD2 (6 bases). V was clipped by 6 bases and J by 0 bases, with 9 bases between them. CDR1 is MNHEY, CDR2 SMNVEV, per germline (reference sequence). CDR3 length: 13 amino acids. As DNA, the CDR3 is TGTGCCAGCAGGGGGGGTTTCTCCTACGAGCAGTACTTC. Translated: CASRGGFSYEQYF.

This clonotype was seen a few times. The rearrangement uses TRBV24-1 and TRBJ2-5; TRBD2 matches at 7 bases. Germline-derived CDR1 and CDR2 are KGHDR and SFDVKD. The ends lost 6 bases at V and 7 bases at J; junction bases unmatched: 7. The CDR3 totals 13 residues. The CDR3 DNA reads TGTGCCACCAGTATAGACTCGGGGGGGACCCAGTACTTC. It translates to CATSIDSGGTQYF.

The J gene is TRBJ2-1, the V gene TRBV5-1, with 8 positions matching TRBD2. V dropped 3 bases and J dropped 9; count of bases not matched to a gene: 14. Germline V gives CDR1 SGHRS, CDR2 YFSETQ. This CDR3 contains 16 residues. CDR3 bases: TGCGCCAGCAGCTCCCTACTAGCGGATGGGAGGGGTGAGCAGTTCTTC. This sequence encodes CASSSLLADGRGEQFF.

This chain connects TRBV27 to TRBJ2-1; D remains ambiguous. This CDR3 spans 13 amino acids. Germline lookup yields CDR1 MNHEY and CDR2 SMNVEV (reference sequence). Trimming cost V 5 bases and J 2 bases, with 7 bases left between them. The chain's CDR3 is CASSPLTYNEQFF. In nucleotides, the CDR3 is TGTGCCAGCAGTCCTCTGACCTACAATGAGCAGTTCTTC.

The chain uses TRBV29-1 and TRBJ1-4; 7 bases align to TRBD1. Germline-derived CDR1 and CDR2 are SQVTM and ANQGSEA. This CDR3 comprises 12 residues. The J segment lost 5 bases and the V segment lost 7 bases, leaving 4 bases of the junction unmatched. DNA of the CDR3: TGCAGCGCAAGGGACAGAAATGAAAAACTGTTTTTT. Its protein is CSARDRNEKLFF.

A few counts support this clonotype. The rearrangement joins TRBV6-2 or TRBV6-3 to TRBJ2-3; 15 bases align to TRBD2. The junction had 2 bases not matched to a gene; V was cut back by 10 bases and J by 6 bases. CDR1 is MNHEY, CDR2 SVGEGT, per germline. CDR3 size: 13 residues. The CDR3 coding sequence is TGTGCCACTGGACTAGCGGGAGGGGATACGCAGTATTTT. Its protein product is CATGLAGGDTQYF.

In its sample, this clonotype was seen once. The rearrangement uses TRBV25-1 and TRBJ2-1; TRBD1 is a possible D gene (5 bases). CDR1 MGHDK and CDR2 SYGVNS come from the germline V gene. Between the trimmed V and J ends, which lost 4 bases and 5 bases, there was a span of 9 bases. The CDR3 loop spans 13 amino acids. CDR3 coding DNA: TGTGCCAGCAGTGGACAGCGAAACAATGAGCAGTTCTTC. Its protein product is CASSGQRNNEQFF.